The rows below give T cell receptor beta chains drawn from one sample of a study of CD8+ T cells in alopecia areata. TCRdb's table, derived via immunoSEQ multiplex PCR, lists solely in-frame clones and lacks some. In the table there are fewer than 200,000 clones, about 66% of which are singletons. Material: CD8+ T cells sorted from blood, obtained at week 0. These receptors originate from a human donor with alopecia areata. The CDR3 runs from the conserved cysteine through the conserved F or W. A D gene is named only where the DNA matches it firmly. Size is omitted from some rows. Given values are once, few, many or a class for expanded clones.

TRBV5-1	TRBJ1-1	.	.	CASRSGGNRDEAFF	TGCGCCAGCAGAAGTGGGGGAAACAGAGATGAAGCTTTCTTT
TRBV6-5	TRBJ2-7	few	.	CASSYSASSYEQYF	TGTGCCAGCAGTTACTCGGCGAGCTCCTACGAGCAGTACTTC
TRBV5-5	TRBJ1-2	.	TRBD1	CASSLGWRGGNGYTF	TGTGCCAGCAGCTTGGGATGGAGAGGGGGCAATGGCTACACCTTC
TRBV15	TRBJ2-1	.	.	CATSRDTTPVGNEQFF	TGTGCCACCAGCAGAGACACGACCCCGGTAGGCAATGAGCAGTTCTTC
TRBV19	TRBJ2-5	.	TRBD1	CASSMYGQALETQYF	TGTGCCAGTAGTATGTACGGACAGGCTCTGGAGACCCAGTACTTC
TRBV29-1	TRBJ1-2	few	.	CSVDTGNYGYTF	TGCAGCGTTGATACCGGGAACTATGGCTACACCTTC
TRBV5-6	TRBJ2-3	.	.	CASSRLNYRADTQYF	TGTGCCAGCAGCCGCTTGAACTATAGGGCAGATACGCAGTATTTT
TRBV7-8	TRBJ2-5	once	.	CASSLGGYQETQYF	TGTGCCAGCAGCTTAGGAGGTTACCAAGAGACCCAGTACTTC
TRBV7-6	TRBJ2-3	.	TRBD2	CASSLAGRGRPTDTQYF	TGTGCCAGCAGCTTAGCTGGGAGGGGCAGGCCTACAGATACGCAGTATTTT
TRBV2	TRBJ2-7	.	TRBD1	CASRVLGQGSYEQYF	TGTGCCAGCAGAGTGTTGGGACAGGGGTCCTACGAGCAGTACTTC